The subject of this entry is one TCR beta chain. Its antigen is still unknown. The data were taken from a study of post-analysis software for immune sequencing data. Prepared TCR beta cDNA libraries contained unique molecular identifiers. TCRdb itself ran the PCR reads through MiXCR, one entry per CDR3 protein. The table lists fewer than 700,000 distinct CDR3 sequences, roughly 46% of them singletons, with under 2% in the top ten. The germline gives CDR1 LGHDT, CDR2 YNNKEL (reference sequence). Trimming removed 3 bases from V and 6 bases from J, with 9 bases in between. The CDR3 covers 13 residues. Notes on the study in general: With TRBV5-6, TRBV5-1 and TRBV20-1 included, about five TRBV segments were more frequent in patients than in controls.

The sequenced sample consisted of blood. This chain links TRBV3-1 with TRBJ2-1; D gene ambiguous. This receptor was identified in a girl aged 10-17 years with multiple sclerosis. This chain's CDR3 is CASSHQGSNEQFF. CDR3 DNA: TGTGCCAGCAGCCATCAAGGCAGCAATGAGCAGTTCTTC.